This T cell receptor (beta chain) emerged from a study of identical twins. Germline V gene data show CDR1 as MGHRA and CDR2 as YSYEKL. There are 17 residues in the CDR3. The V gene end was trimmed by 0 bases and the J gene end by 2 bases; junction bases not matched to a gene: 9. TCRdb fed the 5' RACE reads into MiXCR, producing one record per CDR3 protein. Of under 900,000 distinct CDR3 sequences in the sample, roughly an eighth are singletons; the top ten hold 1.5% to 2%. These sequences were also reported in another study, on yellow fever vaccine responses in identical twins. That paper notes: Vaccine T cell responses of twins reportedly seemed partly convergent and partly personalized.

Sequencing used PBMCs. The clonotype originates from a woman between 18 and 29 years old in good health. The chain has TRBV4-1 and TRBJ2-5, with 7 bases that match TRBD2. In nucleotides, the CDR3 is TGCGCCAGCAGCCAAGAGAATGCGGGACTATTGCAAGAGACCCAGTACTTC. This codes for CASSQENAGLLQETQYF.